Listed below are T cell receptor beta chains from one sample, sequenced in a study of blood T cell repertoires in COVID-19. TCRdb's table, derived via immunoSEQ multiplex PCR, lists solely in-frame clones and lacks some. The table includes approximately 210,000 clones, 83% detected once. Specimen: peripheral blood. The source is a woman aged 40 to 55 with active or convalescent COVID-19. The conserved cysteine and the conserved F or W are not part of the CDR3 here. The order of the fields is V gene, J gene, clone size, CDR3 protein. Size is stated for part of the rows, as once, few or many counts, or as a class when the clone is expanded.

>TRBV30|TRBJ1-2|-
AWRPPGGKVGYT
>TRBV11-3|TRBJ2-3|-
ASSRSGRAKDTQY
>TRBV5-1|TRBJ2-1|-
ASWGPTYNEQF
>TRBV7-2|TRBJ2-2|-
ASSESRLIGTGELF
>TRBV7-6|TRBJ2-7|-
ASSLDSAYEQY
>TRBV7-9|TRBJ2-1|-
ASSLLAGGNEQF
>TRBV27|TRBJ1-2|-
ASSLSLRGNYGYT
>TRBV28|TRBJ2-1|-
ASSLNSGLAGASSYNEQF
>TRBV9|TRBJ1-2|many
ASSVEAGAYGYT
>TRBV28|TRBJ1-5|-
ASSFWEGLVNQPQH
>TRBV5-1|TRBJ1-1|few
ASSAMPGTGRGAF
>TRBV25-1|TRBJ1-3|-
ASSVAGGGFGNTIY
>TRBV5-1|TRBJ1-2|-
ASSARGSYGYT
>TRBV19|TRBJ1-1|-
ASSIGQGTFSQAF
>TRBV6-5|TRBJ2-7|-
ASSYSQGANEQY
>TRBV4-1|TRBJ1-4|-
ASSTHNAGGEKLF
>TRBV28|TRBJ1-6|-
ASSLPTGSNSPLH
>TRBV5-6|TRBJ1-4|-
ASSAGGPNEKLF
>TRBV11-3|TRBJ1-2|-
ASSLGDSRYGYT
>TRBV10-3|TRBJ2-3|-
AISESATGNTQY
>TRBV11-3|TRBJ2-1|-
ASSFTSGVSSYNEQF
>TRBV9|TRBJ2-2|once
ASSAGLAGVNTGELF
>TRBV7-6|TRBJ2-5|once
ASSLSGVQETQY
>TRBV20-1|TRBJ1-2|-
SATQFYGYT
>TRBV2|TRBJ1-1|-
ASTGTGGVGTEAF
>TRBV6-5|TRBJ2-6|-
ASTRDRGANVLT
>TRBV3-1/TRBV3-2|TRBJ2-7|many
ASSQERPAGVSYEQY
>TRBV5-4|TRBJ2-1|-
ASTTRRQSRGGEQF
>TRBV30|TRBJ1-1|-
AWIRGGGGTEAF
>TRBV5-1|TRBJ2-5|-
ASRTSGGAQETQY
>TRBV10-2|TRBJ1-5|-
ASRDIDQPQH
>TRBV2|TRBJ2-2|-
ASSGGAGGGELF